These 20 T cell receptor beta chains were all obtained from the same sample, sequenced in a study of T cell responses to AZD1222 COVID-19 vaccine. Clones were read by immunoSEQ multiplex PCR, and TCRdb kept only the in-frame ones, dropping some. The sample includes more than 110,000 clones, 85% to 90% seen only once; the top ten take just over 5.5%. The sequencing used peripheral blood, collected on day 0 of AZD1222 vaccination. Receptors were obtained from an adult in good health.

This clone was detected a few times. The rearrangement uses TRBV27 and TRBJ1-1; D gene uncertain. This CDR3 comprises 14 residues. Germline V gene lookup returns CDR1 MNHEY and CDR2 SMNVEV (reference sequence). V shed 4 bases and J shed 0 bases, with 9 bases lying between them. CDR3 coding DNA: TGTGCCAGCAGTTCCCGGGGATTGAACACTGAAGCTTTCTTT. Translated: CASSSRGLNTEAFF.

This chain joins TRBV5-4 and TRBJ2-7; 10 bases match TRBD1. The CDR3 runs to 15 residues. Trimming cost V 2 bases and J 6 bases; bases outside gene matches: 8. The V gene's germline CDR1 is SGHNT and CDR2 YYREEE (reference sequence). This chain's CDR3 is CASSLGDRGAREQYF. In nucleotides, the CDR3 is TGTGCCAGCAGCTTAGGGGACAGGGGAGCTCGCGAGCAGTACTTC.

This rearrangement joins TRBV10-1 to TRBJ1-6; 10 nucleotides match TRBD1. From germline, CDR1 is WNHNN and CDR2 SYGVQD (reference sequence). CDR3 length: 15 amino acids. Trimming took 4 bases from V and 10 from J; bases not matched to a gene: 7. The chain's CDR3 is CASSGDRGVISPLHF. The CDR3 region has the DNA TGCGCCAGCAGTGGGGACAGGGGAGTGATCTCACCCCTCCACTTT.

The chain joins TRBV19 to TRBJ1-1; D unclear. With 5 bases removed from V and 3 bases from J, the gap between germline ends came to 10 bases. Germline V gene data show CDR1 as LNHDA and CDR2 as SQIVND (reference sequence). This CDR3 comprises 13 residues. CDR3 sequence reads: CASSLYRDTEAFF. CDR3 bases: TGTGCCAGTAGTTTGTACCGGGACACTGAAGCTTTCTTT.

For the CDR3, the DNA is TGTGCCAGCAGCTTCAAACCCTCGGATTCTTATGGCTACACCTTC. Translating gives CASSFKPSDSYGYTF. This chain joins TRBV5-4 and TRBJ1-2; no reliable D call. CDR3 length: 15 amino acids. Germline values: CDR1 SGHNT, CDR2 YYREEE (reference sequence). V lost 2 bases, J lost 5 bases, and 16 bases lay in between.

The chain uses TRBV27 and TRBJ2-1; 10 bases agree with TRBD1. The CDR3 is 15 amino acids. V lost 3 bases and J lost 2; bases outside the gene matches: 1. Germline V gene sequence: CDR1 MNHEY, CDR2 SMNVEV (reference sequence). The CDR3 is CASSLGQGTYNEQFF. The CDR3 nucleotides read TGTGCCAGCAGTTTGGGACAGGGGACCTACAATGAGCAGTTCTTC.

The rearrangement links TRBV6-4 to TRBJ2-3, with D perhaps assigned TRBD1 or TRBD2 (5 bases each). CDR3 length: 14 residues. With 6 bases removed from V and 2 bases from J, the gap between germline ends came to 12 bases. Per the germline V gene, CDR1 is MRHNA and CDR2 is SNTAGT. The CDR3 spells CASSPRGATDTQYF. The DNA for the CDR3 is TGTGCCAGCAGCCCGAGAGGGGCCACAGATACGCAGTATTTT.

In DNA, the CDR3 is TGCAGCGTTGAGACCACAGGGGCAAATGAGCAGTTCTTC. This codes for CSVETTGANEQFF. The chain has TRBV29-1 and TRBJ2-1; 7 nucleotides agree with TRBD1. CDR1 is SQVTM and CDR2 is ANQGSEA in the germline V gene. After removal of 3 bases from V and 7 bases from J, the junction contained 6 bases not matched to a gene. The length of the CDR3 is 13 residues.

The rearrangement links TRBV5-4 to TRBJ2-3, with 14 bases lining up with TRBD2. In germline, CDR1 is SGHNT, CDR2 YYREEE (reference sequence). The CDR3 totals 15 residues. Unmatched junction bases numbered 5, after V lost 3 bases and J lost 8 bases. CDR3 sequence (DNA): TGTGCCAGCAGCTCCAGACTAGCGGGGGGGCCTACGCAGTATTTT. This gives the protein CASSSRLAGGPTQYF.

This chain links TRBV11-1 with TRBJ2-7, with a weak D call TRBD2 (5 bases). V was shortened by 5 bases and J by 6 bases, with 17 bases between the two germline ends. Germline V CDR1 and CDR2: SGHAT, FQDESV (reference sequence). The CDR3 runs 14 residues. The CDR3 region has the DNA TGTGCCAGCAGCGCGCGGGTCTTGGGCGCCGAGCAGTACTTC. This sequence encodes CASSARVLGAEQYF. Filled out from reference TRBV11-1 and TRBJ2-7, the complete variable domain reads EAEVAQSPRYKITEKSQAVAFWCDPISGHATLYWYRQILGQGPELLVQFQDESVVDDSQLPKDRFSAERLKGVDSTLKIQPAELGDSAMYLCASSARVLGAEQYFGPGTRLTVT.

This chain joins TRBV6-2 or TRBV6-3 and TRBJ1-5, with a possible D match to TRBD1 (5 bases). V dropped 6 bases and J dropped 5 bases, with 26 bases sitting between them. The CDR3 spans 18 residues. Germline V gene data show CDR1 as MNHEY and CDR2 as SVGEGT. The CDR3 DNA sequence: TGTGCCAGCAGCCACCCCGGGGGACGCTCCTTGGTAGATCAGCCCCAGCATTTT. It specifies CASSHPGGRSLVDQPQHF.

The CDR3 sequence: CASSHVSRGASYNEQFF. CDR3 coding DNA: TGCGCCAGCAGCCACGTTTCACGGGGGGCCTCCTACAATGAGCAGTTCTTC. The chain links TRBV4-1 to TRBJ2-1; a possible D gene is TRBD2 (7 bases). CDR3 length equals 17 residues. Trimming cost V 3 bases and J 0 bases, with 15 bases left between them. Germline V gene data show CDR1 as MGHRA and CDR2 as YSYEKL.

The chain has TRBV28 and TRBJ1-3, with 8 bases identical to TRBD1. The ends lost 5 bases at V and 3 bases at J; junction bases unmatched: 9. Looked up from germline, CDR1 is MDHEN and CDR2 is SYDVKM. The CDR3 sequence is 16 residues long. The CDR3 loop reads CASSPPPDRGGNTIYF. CDR3 bases: TGTGCCAGCAGTCCCCCACCTGACAGGGGTGGAAACACCATATATTTT.

The V call is TRBV9, the J call TRBJ1-3, with D uncertain. The CDR3 contains 14 residues. Trimming took 4 bases from V and 7 from J, leaving 15 bases between them. Germline CDR1 SGDLS, CDR2 YYNGEE. As DNA, the CDR3 is TGTGCCAGCAGCCCCCGACCATACGGCAACACCATATATTTT. It encodes CASSPRPYGNTIYF.

The J gene is TRBJ2-7, the V gene TRBV4-1; 9 bases line up with TRBD2. The CDR3 is 15 amino acids. Unmatched junction bases numbered 3, after V lost 1 base and J lost 2 bases. Germline CDR1 is MGHRA and CDR2 is YSYEKL. The CDR3 DNA follows: TGCGCCAGCAGCCAAGGACTAGCGGTGGCCTACGAGCAGTACTTC. Translating it yields CASSQGLAVAYEQYF.

The chain employs TRBV9 and TRBJ2-3; TRBD2 agrees at 7 bases. CDR1 SGDLS and CDR2 YYNGEE come from the germline V gene. V was clipped by 0 bases and J by 6 bases; unmatched bases: 7. The CDR3 runs to 15 residues. The CDR3 here is CASSVESAGRDTQYF. CDR3 sequence (DNA): TGTGCCAGCAGCGTAGAGTCAGCGGGACGGGATACGCAGTATTTT.

In DNA form, the CDR3 reads TGTGCCAGCAGCTACAGGACAGGGAGTTCGGTAAACATTCAGTACTTC. It codes for CASSYRTGSSVNIQYF. This chain connects TRBV5-6 to TRBJ2-4; TRBD1 matches at 8 bases. From germline, CDR1 is SGHDT and CDR2 YYEEEE. The V and J ends lost 3 bases and 6 bases, in that order; junction bases with no gene match: 11. The CDR3 length is 16 residues.

Written as DNA, the CDR3 is TGTGCCTGGGTACAGACAGGGGAAGCTTTCTTT. This gives the protein CAWVQTGEAFF. This chain joins TRBV30 and TRBJ1-1, with 7 bases lining up with TRBD1. Germline V gene data show CDR1 as GTSNPN and CDR2 as SVGIG (reference sequence). The CDR3 loop spans 11 amino acids. V dropped 5 bases and J dropped 8; count of bases not matched to a gene: 5.

J is TRBJ2-7 and V is TRBV7-9; D ambiguous. This CDR3 contains 12 residues. Germline lookup yields CDR1 SEHNR and CDR2 FQNEAQ (reference sequence). Trimming cost V 0 bases and J 3 bases, with 3 bases left between them. CDR3 sequence (DNA): TGTGCCAGCAGCTTAGCCCTCTACGAGCAGTACTTC. This encodes CASSLALYEQYF.

This chain uses TRBV2 with TRBJ2-7; D may be TRBD2 (7 bases). In germline, CDR1 is SNHLY, CDR2 FYNNEI. V was pared by 10 bases and J by 4 bases, with 20 bases between. CDR3 length equals 14 residues. CDR3 residues: CATGVGGERYEQYF. The DNA for the CDR3 is TGTGCCACCGGGGTAGGGGGGGAGAGGTACGAGCAGTACTTC.